The rows below give T cell receptor beta chains drawn from one sample of a study of blood T cell repertoires in COVID-19. Data came from immunoSEQ multiplex PCR; TCRdb stores just in-frame clones and leaves some out. The sample has 140,000 to 150,000 clones; about 87% are singletons. The specimen sequenced was peripheral blood. Every receptor here comes from a man between 60 and 75 years old with active or convalescent COVID-19. Both conserved end residues are part of each CDR3. A D gene is named only where the DNA matches it firmly. Clone size is stated in some rows and not others, as once, few, many or a class when expanded.

J gene: TRBJ2-6; V gene: TRBV5-6; D gene: TRBD1; clone size: -; CDR3 DNA: TGTGCCAGCAGCCCGGGGACAGGGGGCTCCAGGGCCAACGTCCTGACTTTC; CDR3 protein: CASSPGTGGSRANVLTF
J gene: TRBJ2-7; V gene: TRBV7-2; D gene: -; clone size: -; CDR3 DNA: TGTGCCAGCAGCTCCGGGACAACCTACGAGCAGTACTTC; CDR3 protein: CASSSGTTYEQYF
J gene: TRBJ2-7; V gene: TRBV24-1; D gene: TRBD2; clone size: -; CDR3 DNA: TGTGCCACCAGTGCGGGAGGATGGGAGCAGTACTTC; CDR3 protein: CATSAGGWEQYF
J gene: TRBJ2-1; V gene: TRBV5-1; D gene: TRBD2; clone size: -; CDR3 DNA: TGCGCCAGCCGATTCGGACTAGCTGGGGCCAATGAGCAGTTCTTC; CDR3 protein: CASRFGLAGANEQFF
J gene: TRBJ1-1; V gene: TRBV29-1; D gene: -; clone size: -; CDR3 DNA: TGCAGCGTTGGGGGCTTTGGGTCAGTCACTGAAGCTTTCTTT; CDR3 protein: CSVGGFGSVTEAFF
J gene: TRBJ1-1; V gene: TRBV11-2; D gene: TRBD1; clone size: -; CDR3 DNA: TGTGCCAGCAGCCGGACAGGGGTCGGTGTTGAAGCTTTCTTT; CDR3 protein: CASSRTGVGVEAFF
J gene: TRBJ1-2; V gene: TRBV30; D gene: -; clone size: -; CDR3 DNA: TGTGCCTGGAGGCAAACGGGACTTCAAGTAGCTTATGGCTACACCTTC; CDR3 protein: CAWRQTGLQVAYGYTF
J gene: TRBJ1-2; V gene: TRBV7-2; D gene: -; clone size: -; CDR3 DNA: TGTGCCAGCAGCTTAGGTATCCAGGGCTTCTATGGCTACACCTTC; CDR3 protein: CASSLGIQGFYGYTF
J gene: TRBJ2-6; V gene: TRBV30; D gene: -; clone size: -; CDR3 DNA: TGTGCCTGGAGTCTACTACAGGGTTCTGGGGCCAACGTCCTGACTTTC; CDR3 protein: CAWSLLQGSGANVLTF
J gene: TRBJ1-2; V gene: TRBV6-5; D gene: TRBD1; clone size: -; CDR3 DNA: TGTGCCAGCAGTTGGGACAGATACGGCTACACCTTC; CDR3 protein: CASSWDRYGYTF
J gene: TRBJ1-2; V gene: TRBV12-3/TRBV12-4; D gene: -; clone size: -; CDR3 DNA: TGTGCCAGCAACGTCCGGGACACGGCTGGCTACACCTTC; CDR3 protein: CASNVRDTAGYTF
J gene: TRBJ2-2; V gene: TRBV5-1; D gene: -; clone size: few; CDR3 DNA: TGCGCCAGCAGCCCCCGGGACTTTAACACCGGGGAGCTGTTTTTT; CDR3 protein: CASSPRDFNTGELFF
J gene: TRBJ2-5; V gene: TRBV7-9; D gene: -; clone size: -; CDR3 DNA: TGTGCCAGCAGCTTCCCGGGACACCCAGAAGAGACCCAGTACTTC; CDR3 protein: CASSFPGHPEETQYF
J gene: TRBJ2-7; V gene: TRBV9; D gene: TRBD1; clone size: few; CDR3 DNA: TGTGCCAGCAGCGCGGGGACAGGCCCCTACGAGCAGTACTTC; CDR3 protein: CASSAGTGPYEQYF
J gene: TRBJ2-5; V gene: TRBV28; D gene: TRBD2; clone size: -; CDR3 DNA: TGTGCCAGCAGCCCCGGGACTAGCGGACAAGAGACCCAGTACTTC; CDR3 protein: CASSPGTSGQETQYF
J gene: TRBJ1-1; V gene: TRBV3-1/TRBV3-2; D gene: -; clone size: -; CDR3 DNA: TGTGCCAGCAGCTCCAGAGGGGACACCTATTATTTCTTT; CDR3 protein: CASSSRGDTYYFF
J gene: TRBJ1-1; V gene: TRBV15; D gene: TRBD1; clone size: -; CDR3 DNA: TGTGCCACCAGCCGACCAGGACAGGGGGAGACTGAAGCTTTCTTT; CDR3 protein: CATSRPGQGETEAFF
J gene: TRBJ2-7; V gene: TRBV19; D gene: -; clone size: -; CDR3 DNA: TGTGCCAGTAGTATAACCGCCCAGGGTTTCTACGAGCAGTACTTC; CDR3 protein: CASSITAQGFYEQYF
J gene: TRBJ2-1; V gene: TRBV28; D gene: -; clone size: -; CDR3 DNA: TGTGCCAGCAGTCCGATTTCTAGCGCGTTAGAGAATGAGCAGTTCTTC; CDR3 protein: CASSPISSALENEQFF
J gene: TRBJ1-1; V gene: TRBV5-1; D gene: TRBD1; clone size: -; CDR3 DNA: TGCGCCAGCAGCCAAGTACAGGGGGAGGGCACTGAAGCTTTCTTT; CDR3 protein: CASSQVQGEGTEAFF
J gene: TRBJ1-1; V gene: TRBV5-1; D gene: -; clone size: -; CDR3 DNA: TGCGCCAGTACCGGGCAGGGTGGTATAGGAACTGAAGCTTTCTTT; CDR3 protein: CASTGQGGIGTEAFF
J gene: TRBJ2-1; V gene: TRBV18; D gene: TRBD2; clone size: -; CDR3 DNA: TGTGCCAGCTCCCTTAGTAGCGGGAGGGCCTACAATGAGCAGTTCTTC; CDR3 protein: CASSLSSGRAYNEQFF
J gene: TRBJ2-1; V gene: TRBV6-5; D gene: -; clone size: -; CDR3 DNA: TGTGCCAGCCGCCGAACATCCTCCTACAATGAGCAGTTCTTC; CDR3 protein: CASRRTSSYNEQFF
J gene: TRBJ2-7; V gene: TRBV11-2; D gene: TRBD1; clone size: -; CDR3 DNA: TGTGCCAGCAGCACGGACAGGGGAGTCTCCTACGAGCAGTACTTC; CDR3 protein: CASSTDRGVSYEQYF
J gene: TRBJ2-2; V gene: TRBV7-9; D gene: -; clone size: once; CDR3 DNA: TGTGCCAGCAGCCTAGGGTTAGTCGCCGGGGAGCTGTTTTTT; CDR3 protein: CASSLGLVAGELFF
J gene: TRBJ1-1; V gene: TRBV4-1; D gene: -; clone size: -; CDR3 DNA: TGCGCCAGCAGCCTCGCCGGTAGAGGGAACACTGAAGCTTTCTTT; CDR3 protein: CASSLAGRGNTEAFF
J gene: TRBJ1-1; V gene: TRBV4-3; D gene: -; clone size: few; CDR3 DNA: TGCGCCAGCAGCCAGAGAATGACAGAGAACACTGAAGCTTTCTTT; CDR3 protein: CASSQRMTENTEAFF
J gene: TRBJ2-4; V gene: TRBV15; D gene: TRBD2; clone size: -; CDR3 DNA: TGTGCCACCAGCAGAGATGGCGGGAGAAAAAACATTCAGTACTTC; CDR3 protein: CATSRDGGRKNIQYF
J gene: TRBJ2-3; V gene: TRBV5-1; D gene: TRBD2; clone size: -; CDR3 DNA: TGCGCCAGCGGCCTCCAGGGACTAAGCACAGATACGCAGTATTTT; CDR3 protein: CASGLQGLSTDTQYF
J gene: TRBJ1-5; V gene: TRBV28; D gene: -; clone size: -; CDR3 DNA: TGTGCCAGCAGTTCCGGCGGAGGAGGGGCGTATAGCAATCAGCCCCAGCATTTT; CDR3 protein: CASSSGGGGAYSNQPQHF
J gene: TRBJ2-7; V gene: TRBV28; D gene: -; clone size: medium-sized; CDR3 DNA: TGTGCCAGCAGTTCTACGGAGGGTTACCACGAGCAGTACTTC; CDR3 protein: CASSSTEGYHEQYF
J gene: TRBJ1-5; V gene: TRBV24-1; D gene: -; clone size: -; CDR3 DNA: TGTGCCACCAGTGACCCCACAGGGATGGGTCAGCCCCAGCATTTT; CDR3 protein: CATSDPTGMGQPQHF
J gene: TRBJ2-7; V gene: TRBV6-5; D gene: -; clone size: -; CDR3 DNA: TGTGCCAGCAGTTTCCGCTACGAGCAGTACTTC; CDR3 protein: CASSFRYEQYF
J gene: TRBJ1-2; V gene: TRBV14; D gene: TRBD1; clone size: -; CDR3 DNA: TGTGCCAGCAGCGGACAGGGAGCTAACTATGGCTACACCTTC; CDR3 protein: CASSGQGANYGYTF
J gene: TRBJ1-5; V gene: TRBV9; D gene: TRBD1; clone size: -; CDR3 DNA: TGTGCCAGCAGCGTAGGGGACAGGGCCGGAGCGAGCAATCAGCCCCAGCATTTT; CDR3 protein: CASSVGDRAGASNQPQHF
J gene: TRBJ1-5; V gene: TRBV28; D gene: -; clone size: -; CDR3 DNA: TGTGCCTGCGTGGAGGGGTTTAGCAATCAGCCCCAGCATTTT; CDR3 protein: CACVEGFSNQPQHF
J gene: TRBJ2-3; V gene: TRBV28; D gene: TRBD2; clone size: -; CDR3 DNA: TGTGCCAGCATCCCGGGACTAGCGGGAGGGGCGGATACGCAGTATTTT; CDR3 protein: CASIPGLAGGADTQYF
J gene: TRBJ2-2; V gene: TRBV27; D gene: TRBD2; clone size: once; CDR3 DNA: TGTGCCAGCAGTCCCTGGGCCGCTAGCGGCGGGGAGCTGTTTTTT; CDR3 protein: CASSPWAASGGELFF
J gene: TRBJ2-5; V gene: TRBV5-1; D gene: TRBD1; clone size: once; CDR3 DNA: TGCGCCAGCAGCGGGGGACAGGGGGTTGGAGAGACCCAGTACTTC; CDR3 protein: CASSGGQGVGETQYF
J gene: TRBJ1-2; V gene: TRBV30; D gene: -; clone size: few; CDR3 DNA: TGTGCCTGGAGTTCAGGGGTCGGTGGCTACACCTTC; CDR3 protein: CAWSSGVGGYTF
J gene: TRBJ1-2; V gene: TRBV2; D gene: -; clone size: -; CDR3 DNA: TGTGCCAGCAGCAGGGACACTCAGATCTACACCTTC; CDR3 protein: CASSRDTQIYTF
J gene: TRBJ2-5; V gene: TRBV7-9; D gene: TRBD1; clone size: -; CDR3 DNA: TGTGCCAGCAGCCGGCCGGGACAGGTTGCCGAGACCCAGTACTTC; CDR3 protein: CASSRPGQVAETQYF